Presented here are 9 T cell receptor beta chains from one specimen sequenced in a study of CD8 T cells in Susac syndrome. RNA in amounts of about 0.45 to 1 ug was reverse transcribed with random hexamers. Each CDR3 protein is one row after TCRdb ran MiXCR on the immunoSEQ multiplex PCR reads. The data show over 80,000 distinct CDR3 sequences, with about 94% seen just once and approximately 0.94% held by the top ten. Specimen: CD8+ T cells from PBMCs. These receptors were obtained from a human donor with Susac syndrome.

The chain combines TRBV5-1 with TRBJ2-7; D is perhaps TRBD1 (5 bases). Trimming pared 3 bases from V and 6 bases from J, leaving 25 bases between. The CDR3 totals 17 residues. Germline CDR1 is SGHRS and CDR2 is YFSETQ. Written as DNA, the CDR3 is TGCGCCAGCAGCTCTCGAATCCTTGACACTGGGGCCAGCGAGCAGTACTTC. Translating it yields CASSSRILDTGASEQYF.

This clonotype has a single count. This chain joins TRBV20-1 and TRBJ2-5; tentative D call: TRBD2 (5 bases). Trimming shortened V by 2 bases and J by 4 bases, and 17 bases separated the two germline ends. Germline V lookup: CDR1 DFQATT, CDR2 SNEGSKA (reference sequence). CDR3 length: 15 amino acids. In DNA form, the CDR3 reads TGCAGTGCTAGACTGTGGTCGGGAATGGGAGAGACCCAGTACTTC. Translating it yields CSARLWSGMGETQYF.

This clonotype was seen a handful of times. The gene calls are TRBV12-3 or TRBV12-4 and TRBJ2-1; no firm D call. V lost 1 base to trimming and J lost 3 bases, with 1 base between them. The CDR3 has 12 amino acids. The CDR3 region has the DNA TGTGCCAGCAGTTTAGTCTACAATGAGCAGTTCTTC. Protein: CASSLVYNEQFF.

The J gene is TRBJ1-2, the V gene TRBV29-1; D is unclear. The CDR3 sequence is 12 residues long. Trimming pared 4 bases from V and 8 bases from J, leaving 14 bases between. Germline CDR1 SQVTM, CDR2 ANQGSEA. CDR3 in DNA: TGCAGCGTTGTTACGCCCCTGCTGGGCTACACCTTC. As protein: CSVVTPLLGYTF.

V is TRBV27 and J is TRBJ1-5; D remains unclear. V lost 7 bases, J lost 3 bases, and 16 bases lay in between. This CDR3 has 15 residues. CDR1 is MNHEY and CDR2 is SMNVEV in the germline V gene (reference sequence). CDR3 loop: CASKLDRAFNQPQHF. CDR3 coding DNA: TGTGCCAGCAAACTAGACCGGGCCTTCAATCAGCCCCAGCATTTT.

This chain connects TRBV2 to TRBJ2-5; TRBD2 is a possible D gene (6 bases). The V gene lost 5 bases and the J gene lost 5 bases, with 18 bases spanning the gap. The length of the CDR3 is 15 residues. In germline, CDR1 is SNHLY, CDR2 FYNNEI. CDR3 sequence: CASSSFSGGEETQYF. DNA for the CDR3: TGTGCCAGCAGTTCCTTCAGCGGCGGGGAGGAGACCCAGTACTTC.

This chain uses TRBV4-2 with TRBJ2-5; D perhaps matches TRBD2 (5 bases). Germline-derived CDR1 and CDR2 are LGHNA and YNFKEQ. This CDR3 spans 14 amino acids. V lost 0 bases to trimming and J lost 4 bases, with 9 bases between them. The CDR3 here is CASSQEAVRETQYF. The CDR3 bases are TGTGCCAGCAGCCAAGAAGCGGTTAGAGAGACCCAGTACTTC.

The V gene is TRBV5-6, the J gene TRBJ1-2, with 7 bases matching TRBD1. From germline, CDR1 is SGHDT and CDR2 YYEEEE. The CDR3 runs 14 residues. Trimming removed 2 bases from V and 4 bases from J; junction bases left unmatched: 5. The CDR3 DNA reads as TGTGCCAGCAGCTTTCCGGGACAGTCCTATGGCTACACCTTC. Translating it yields CASSFPGQSYGYTF.

V and J are TRBV6-6 and TRBJ1-5; D unclear. V lost 0 bases, J lost 2 bases, and 11 bases lay in between. In germline, CDR1 is MNHNY, CDR2 SVGAGI (reference sequence). The CDR3 covers 16 residues. The CDR3 region is CASSYSYEKGNQPQHF. The CDR3 DNA sequence: TGTGCCAGCAGTTACTCATACGAGAAGGGCAATCAGCCCCAGCATTTT.